Detailed here is one T cell receptor beta chain. Its target is unknown. Pooling of second doses given at about 4 or about 12 weeks was done. Some clones are missing from TCRdb's copy, which holds only in-frame ones; the method was immunoSEQ multiplex PCR. The table has around 58,000 clones, 70% to 90% seen once. This CDR3 contains 17 residues. V trimming: 1 base; J trimming: 0 bases; junction bases outside the gene matches: 7. Germline V gene data show CDR1 as LNHDA and CDR2 as SQIVND (reference sequence). The source of the sample is a study of T cell responses to AZD1222 COVID-19 vaccine. General study findings and limits: Unmutated variant regions are reportedly targeted by nearly half of spike-specific TCRs. There were vaccine-associated CD4 TCRs across spike, dominant at 160-218 and 743-854.

This specimen consisted of peripheral blood, obtained 28 days after the second AZD1222 dose. This sequence was found in an adult who received the AZD1222 COVID-19 vaccine. V usage is TRBV19 and J usage is TRBJ2-5, with TRBD1 matching over 8 bases. The CDR3 reads CASSIGAGGLYQETQYF. The CDR3 DNA is TGTGCCAGTAGTATAGGGGCAGGGGGCTTATACCAAGAGACCCAGTACTTC.